The T cell receptor beta chain under discussion was sequenced for a study of T cell repertoires in cytomegalovirus infection. Study details: Both CMV infection and a matching HLA type were indicated by public TCR beta signatures.

In its sample, this clonotype was seen many times. No antigen is known for it. TCRdb itself ran the reads through MiXCR, one entry per CDR3 protein. The sample lists 150,000 to 200,000 distinct CDR3 sequences; approximately 15% were seen once. The study, taken as a whole, reports: Ex vivo responses were dominated by HLA-C-restricted CMV-specific TCR beta clonotypes.

Germline assignment: CDR1 KGHSH and CDR2 LQKENI. With 1 base removed from V and 1 base from J, the gap between germline ends came to 8 bases. The CDR3 sequence is 15 residues long. The J gene is TRBJ2-1, the V gene TRBV18; no firm D call. Sample: PBMCs. This clonotype was obtained from a human donor in good health (CMV status not recorded). Some clones in this sample may be carry-over from other donors' samples. CDR3 amino acids: CASSPLPISYNEQFF. CDR3 nucleotides: TGTGCCAGCTCACCACTACCCATATCCTACAATGAGCAGTTCTTC. The whole variable domain, filled in from reference TRBV18 and TRBJ2-1, reads NAGVMQNPRHLVRRRGQEARLRCSPMKGHSHVYWYRQLPEEGLKFMVYLQKENIIDESGMPKERFSAEFPKEGPSILRIQQVVRGDSAAYFCASSPLPISYNEQFFGPGTRLTVL.